This entry lists 14 T cell receptor beta chains sequenced from one sample in a study of vaccination effects on CD4 cells after COVID-19 (dated by TCRdb to 2022 to 2024). The library was prepared using the immunoSEQ multiplex PCR assay. What TCRdb holds here is the immuneACCESS table cut down to in-frame rearrangements. Part of the clones is not present; checked against another copy, under half of the missing clones reflect an unresolved V gene, and the others are unexplained. This sample gives some 27,000 clones in total; less than 75% of them show up just once. Together, the top ten hold roughly 9.2% of the sample. After less than eleven days of culture, CD4+ T cells were isolated with the EasySep CD4+ T cell isolation kit. Their recognized antigens are unknown. Sequences were derived from CD4+ T cells from PBMCs cultured without peptide, sampled before COVID-19 vaccination. These receptors originate from a human donor who received a COVID-19 vaccine.

The V gene is TRBV7-9, the J gene TRBJ1-2; D call uncertain. CDR3 length: 13 residues. The germline V and J ends were trimmed by 3 bases and 2 bases, with 7 bases remaining between them. The V gene's germline CDR1 is SEHNR and CDR2 FQNEAQ (reference sequence). The CDR3 nucleotides are TGTGCCAGCAGCTTGAGGCAGAACTATGGCTACACCTTC. Amino acids: CASSLRQNYGYTF.

The chain couples TRBV29-1 to TRBJ1-5, with 8 bases lining up with TRBD1. This CDR3 region has 14 residues. V shed 4 bases and J 3 bases; nucleotides not matched to a gene: 5. CDR1 is SQVTM, CDR2 ANQGSEA, per germline. CDR3 sequence reads: CSVGGTGHNQPQHF. CDR3 coding DNA: TGCAGCGTTGGAGGGACAGGTCACAATCAGCCCCAGCATTTT.

The chain recombines TRBV11-2 with TRBJ1-1; D unresolved. Germline CDR1 SGHAT, CDR2 FQNNGV. The length of the CDR3 is 13 residues. Trimming shortened V by 6 bases and J by 1 base, and 9 bases separated the two germline ends. The CDR3 DNA reads TGTGCCAGCAGGACCCCGGGGAACACTGAAGCTTTCTTT. Its translation: CASRTPGNTEAFF.

This clone was detected only a few times. The J gene is TRBJ1-1, the V gene TRBV4-2, with TRBD1 matching 7 bases. The CDR3 loop spans 15 amino acids. The germline CDR1 and CDR2 sequences are LGHNA and YNFKEQ. J gave up 1 base and V 4 bases, and 6 bases lay outside the gene matches. Here the CDR3 reads CASSRPGQTNTEAFF. The CDR3 nucleotides are TGTGCCAGCAGCCGGCCGGGACAGACGAACACTGAAGCTTTCTTT.

This clone was observed a single time. The rearrangement links TRBV30 to TRBJ2-1, with D perhaps TRBD1 (5 bases). V was cut by 0 bases and J by 6 bases, with 30 bases left in between. The V gene's germline CDR1 is GTSNPN and CDR2 SVGIG (reference sequence). The CDR3 is made up of 20 amino acids. CDR3 residues: CAWSVLVTVPGSRPVNEQFF. DNA of the CDR3: TGTGCCTGGAGTGTCCTTGTGACAGTGCCTGGCAGCCGACCGGTCAATGAGCAGTTCTTC.

The gene calls are TRBV18 and TRBJ1-2; perhaps TRBD1 as D (5 bases). The germline V gene encodes CDR1 KGHSH and CDR2 LQKENI. V was pared by 0 bases and J by 8 bases, with 13 bases between. This CDR3 spans 14 amino acids. This CDR3 is CASSPPAGPSGYTF. CDR3 sequence (DNA): TGTGCCAGCTCACCACCCGCAGGGCCTTCGGGCTACACCTTC.

CDR3 sequence (DNA): TGTGCCAGTAGTTCCTTGATGGGACAAAGCTCTGGAAACACCATATATTTT. This gives the protein CASSSLMGQSSGNTIYF. The J gene is TRBJ1-3, the V gene TRBV19; perhaps TRBD1 as D (6 bases). The CDR3 is made up of 17 amino acids. Deletions cut 5 bases from V and 0 bases from J, with 17 bases between. The germline gives CDR1 LNHDA, CDR2 SQIVND (reference sequence).

The gene calls are TRBV18 and TRBJ1-6; 10 bases map to TRBD1. Germline CDR1 and CDR2: KGHSH and LQKENI. CDR3 size: 19 residues. V was clipped by 5 bases and J by 10 bases; unmatched bases: 20. The CDR3 reads CASSAPIGTGAFLWSPLHF. The CDR3 DNA sequence: TGTGCCAGCTCAGCGCCGATCGGGACAGGGGCCTTTTTGTGGTCACCCCTCCACTTT.

J is TRBJ1-1 and V is TRBV10-1, with D unresolved. The CDR3 consists of 16 residues. V lost 5 bases and J lost 4, with 20 bases in between. The germline gives CDR1 WNHNN, CDR2 SYGVQD (reference sequence). DNA of the CDR3: TGCGCCAGCAGTTACCTTCAGGAGCGAGGCCCCACTGAAGCTTTCTTT. Encoded protein: CASSYLQERGPTEAFF.

The chain carries TRBV18 and TRBJ2-7, with D maybe TRBD2 (5 bases). Trimming cost V 6 bases and J 3 bases, with 12 bases left between them. This CDR3 spans 13 amino acids. In germline, CDR1 is KGHSH, CDR2 LQKENI. The CDR3 region is CASSAGENYEQYF. CDR3 sequence (DNA): TGTGCCAGCTCCGCCGGGGAAAACTACGAGCAGTACTTC.

This sequence joins TRBV30 and TRBJ1-2; D is possibly TRBD1 (6 bases). CDR3 length: 11 residues. V lost 8 bases and J lost 3, with 10 bases in between. Germline values: CDR1 GTSNPN, CDR2 SVGIG (reference sequence). Written as DNA, the CDR3 is TGTGCCACGGGGGCGGACTATGGCTACACCTTC. This sequence encodes CATGADYGYTF.

This clone was counted between two and nine times. The genes are TRBV9 and TRBJ2-1; D gene ambiguous. Trimming removed 0 bases from V and 3 bases from J, with 10 bases in between. Germline V gives CDR1 SGDLS, CDR2 YYNGEE. This CDR3 contains 15 residues. The CDR3 DNA reads TGTGCCAGCAGCGTAGACCTAGGTGGCTACAATGAGCAGTTCTTC. Residues: CASSVDLGGYNEQFF.

This clone was counted between two and nine times. V and J are TRBV4-2 and TRBJ2-7, with TRBD2 matching 7 bases. Germline V gene sequence: CDR1 LGHNA, CDR2 YNFKEQ. CDR3 length: 16 amino acids. J lost 4 bases, V lost 4 bases, and 13 bases had no gene match. CDR3 region: CASSRRNQRDSYEQYF. The CDR3 region has the DNA TGTGCCAGCAGCCGCAGGAATCAGCGGGATTCGTACGAGCAGTACTTC.

This clone was found a few times. V gene TRBV6-5 combines with J gene TRBJ2-5; 9 bases are a match to TRBD2. Unmatched junction bases numbered 4, after V lost 5 bases and J lost 3 bases. The length of the CDR3 is 14 residues. CDR1 is MNHEY and CDR2 is SVGAGI in the germline V gene. The CDR3 nucleotides read TGTGCCAGCAGTATAGCGGGGGCGAAAGAGACCCAGTACTTC. Translation gives CASSIAGAKETQYF.